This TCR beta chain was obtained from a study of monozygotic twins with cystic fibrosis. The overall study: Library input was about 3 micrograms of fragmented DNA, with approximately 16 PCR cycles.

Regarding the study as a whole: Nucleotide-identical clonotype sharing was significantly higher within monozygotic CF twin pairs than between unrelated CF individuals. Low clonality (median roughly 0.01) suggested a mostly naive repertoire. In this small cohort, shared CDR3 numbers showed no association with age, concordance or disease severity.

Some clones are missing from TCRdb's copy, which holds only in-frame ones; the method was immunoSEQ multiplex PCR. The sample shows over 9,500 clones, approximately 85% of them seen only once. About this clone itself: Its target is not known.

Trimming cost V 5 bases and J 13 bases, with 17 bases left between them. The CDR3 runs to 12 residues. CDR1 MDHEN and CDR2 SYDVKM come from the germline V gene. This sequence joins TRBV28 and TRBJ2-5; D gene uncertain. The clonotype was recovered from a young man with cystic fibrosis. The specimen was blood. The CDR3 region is CASSPDIRLLYF. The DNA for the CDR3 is TGTGCCAGCAGTCCAGACATTAGGTTGTTGTACTTC. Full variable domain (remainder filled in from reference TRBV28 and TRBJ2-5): DVKVTQSSRYLVKRTGEKVFLECVQDMDHENMFWYRQDPGLGLRLIYFSYDVKMKEKGDIPEGYSVSREKKERFSLILESASTNQTSMYLCASSPDIRLLYFGPGTRLLVL.